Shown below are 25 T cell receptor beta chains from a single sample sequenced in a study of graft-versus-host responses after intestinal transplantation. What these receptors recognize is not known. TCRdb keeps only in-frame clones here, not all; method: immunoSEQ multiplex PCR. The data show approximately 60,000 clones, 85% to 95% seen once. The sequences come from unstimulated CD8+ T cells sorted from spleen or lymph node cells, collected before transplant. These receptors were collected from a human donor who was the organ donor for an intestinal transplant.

CDR3 bases: TGTGCCAGCAGCGGCTGGGGGGGCGAAAGGGGTAGCGAGCTGGGCCATTATGGCTACACCTTC. Encoded protein: CASSGWGGERGSELGHYGYTF. This rearrangement joins TRBV27 to TRBJ1-2, with a tentative D call TRBD1 (6 bases). Germline-derived CDR1 and CDR2 are MNHEY and SMNVEV (reference sequence). Deletions cut 6 bases from V and 5 bases from J, with 37 bases between. This CDR3 comprises 21 residues.

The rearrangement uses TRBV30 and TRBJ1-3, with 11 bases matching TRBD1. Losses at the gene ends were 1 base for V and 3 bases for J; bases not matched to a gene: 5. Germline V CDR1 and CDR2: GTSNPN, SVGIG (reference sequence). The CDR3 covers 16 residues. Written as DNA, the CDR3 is TGTGCCTGGAGTGGAGGGACAGGGGGTTTTGGAAACACCATATATTTT. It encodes CAWSGGTGGFGNTIYF.

CDR3 nucleotide sequence: TGTGCCACCAGCGTACAATGGACAGGGGGCGGCAATCAGCCCCAGCATTTT. This translates into CATSVQWTGGGNQPQHF. V gene TRBV15 combines with J gene TRBJ1-5; 11 nucleotides agree with TRBD1. CDR1 LNHNV and CDR2 YYDKDF come from the germline V gene (reference sequence). The J segment lost 2 bases and the V segment lost 5 bases, leaving 8 bases of the junction unmatched. The CDR3 runs 17 residues.

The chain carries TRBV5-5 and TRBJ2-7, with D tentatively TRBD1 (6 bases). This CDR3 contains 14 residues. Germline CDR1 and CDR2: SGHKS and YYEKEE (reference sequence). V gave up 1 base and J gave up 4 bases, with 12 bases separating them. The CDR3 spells CASSLSKGQYEQYF. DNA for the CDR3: TGTGCCAGCAGCTTGTCGAAGGGACAATACGAGCAGTACTTC.

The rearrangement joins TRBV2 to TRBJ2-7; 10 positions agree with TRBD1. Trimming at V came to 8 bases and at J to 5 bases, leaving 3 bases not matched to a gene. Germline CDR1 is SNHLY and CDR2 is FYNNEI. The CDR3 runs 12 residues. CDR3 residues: CASWTGGHEQYF. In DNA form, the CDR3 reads TGTGCCAGCTGGACAGGGGGGCACGAGCAGTACTTC.

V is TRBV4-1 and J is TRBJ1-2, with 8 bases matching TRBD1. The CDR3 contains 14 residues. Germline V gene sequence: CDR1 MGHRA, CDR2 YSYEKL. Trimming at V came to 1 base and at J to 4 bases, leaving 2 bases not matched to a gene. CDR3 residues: CASSQAGTGYGYTF. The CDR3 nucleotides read TGCGCCAGCAGCCAAGCGGGGACAGGCTATGGCTACACCTTC.

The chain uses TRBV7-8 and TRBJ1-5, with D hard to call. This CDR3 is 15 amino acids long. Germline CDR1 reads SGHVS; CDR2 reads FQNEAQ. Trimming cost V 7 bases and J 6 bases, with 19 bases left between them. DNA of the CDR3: TGTGCCAGCATGGAGCGGCGCGGGGTCGGTCAGCCCCAGCATTTT. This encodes CASMERRGVGQPQHF.

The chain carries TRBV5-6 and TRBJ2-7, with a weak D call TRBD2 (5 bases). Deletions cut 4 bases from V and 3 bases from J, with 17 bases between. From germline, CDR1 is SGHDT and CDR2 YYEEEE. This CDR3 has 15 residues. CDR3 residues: CASSPKVTRGYEQYF. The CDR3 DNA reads TGTGCCAGCAGCCCAAAAGTCACTAGAGGCTACGAGCAGTACTTC.

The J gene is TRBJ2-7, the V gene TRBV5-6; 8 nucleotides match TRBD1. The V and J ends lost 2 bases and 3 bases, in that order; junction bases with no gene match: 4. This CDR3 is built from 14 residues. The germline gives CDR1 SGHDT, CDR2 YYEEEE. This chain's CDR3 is CASSFGQGIYEQYF. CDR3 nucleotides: TGTGCCAGCAGCTTTGGACAGGGAATCTACGAGCAGTACTTC.

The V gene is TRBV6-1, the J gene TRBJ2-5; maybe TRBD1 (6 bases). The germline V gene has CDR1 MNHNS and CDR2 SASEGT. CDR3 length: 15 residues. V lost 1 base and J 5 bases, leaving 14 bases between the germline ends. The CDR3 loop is CASSEGPGVLETQYF. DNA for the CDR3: TGTGCCAGCAGTGAAGGACCAGGGGTCCTTGAGACCCAGTACTTC.

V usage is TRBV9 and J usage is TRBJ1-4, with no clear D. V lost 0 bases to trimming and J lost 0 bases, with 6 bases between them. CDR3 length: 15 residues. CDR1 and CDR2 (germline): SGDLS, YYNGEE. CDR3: CASSVGSATNEKLFF. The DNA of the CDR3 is TGTGCCAGCAGCGTAGGTTCGGCAACTAATGAAAAACTGTTTTTT. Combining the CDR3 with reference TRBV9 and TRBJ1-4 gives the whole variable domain DSGVTQTPKHLITATGQRVTLRCSPRSGDLSVYWYQQSLDQGLQFLIQYYNGEERAKGNILERFSAQQFPDLHSELNLSSLELGDSALYFCASSVGSATNEKLFFGSGTQLSVL.

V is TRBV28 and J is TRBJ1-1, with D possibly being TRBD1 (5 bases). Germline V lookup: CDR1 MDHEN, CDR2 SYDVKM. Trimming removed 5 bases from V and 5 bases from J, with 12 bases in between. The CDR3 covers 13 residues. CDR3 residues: CASSPFGGTEAFF. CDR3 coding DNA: TGTGCCAGCAGTCCCTTCGGGGGAACTGAAGCTTTCTTT.

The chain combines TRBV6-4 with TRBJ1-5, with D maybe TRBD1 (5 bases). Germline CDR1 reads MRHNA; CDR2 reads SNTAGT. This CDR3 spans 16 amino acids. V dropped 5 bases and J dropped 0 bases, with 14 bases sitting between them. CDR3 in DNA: TGTGCCAGCAGTTTGAACAGGACCTATAGCAATCAGCCCCAGCATTTT. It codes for CASSLNRTYSNQPQHF.

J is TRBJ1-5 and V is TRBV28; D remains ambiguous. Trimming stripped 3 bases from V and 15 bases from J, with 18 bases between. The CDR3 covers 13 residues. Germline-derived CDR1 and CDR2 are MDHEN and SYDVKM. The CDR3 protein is CASSFQNRVPLHF. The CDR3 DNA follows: TGTGCCAGCAGTTTCCAAAACCGGGTCCCTCTGCATTTT.

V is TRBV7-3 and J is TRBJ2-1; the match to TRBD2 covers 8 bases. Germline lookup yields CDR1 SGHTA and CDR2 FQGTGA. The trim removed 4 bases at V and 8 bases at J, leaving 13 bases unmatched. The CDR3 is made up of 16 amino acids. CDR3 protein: CASSSLRAGVADEQFF. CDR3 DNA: TGTGCCAGCAGCTCCCTGAGAGCGGGAGTTGCGGATGAGCAGTTCTTC.

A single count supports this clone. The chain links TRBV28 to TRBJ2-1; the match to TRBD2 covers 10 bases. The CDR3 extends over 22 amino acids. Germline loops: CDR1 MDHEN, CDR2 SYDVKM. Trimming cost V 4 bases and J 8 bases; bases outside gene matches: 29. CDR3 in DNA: TGTGCCAGCAGTTCAATGCCACTAGCGGGACTCCCCTGGGGAGGCCCGGGGGATGAGCAGTTCTTC. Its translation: CASSSMPLAGLPWGGPGDEQFF. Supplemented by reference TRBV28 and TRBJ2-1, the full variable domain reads DVKVTQSSRYLVKRTGEKVFLECVQDMDHENMFWYRQDPGLGLRLIYFSYDVKMKEKGDIPEGYSVSREKKERFSLILESASTNQTSMYLCASSSMPLAGLPWGGPGDEQFFGPGTRLTVL.

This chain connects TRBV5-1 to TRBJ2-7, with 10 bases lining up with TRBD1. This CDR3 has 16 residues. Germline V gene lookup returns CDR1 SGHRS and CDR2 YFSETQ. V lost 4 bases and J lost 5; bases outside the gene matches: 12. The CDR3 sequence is CASSEAGTGESNEQYF. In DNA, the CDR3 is TGCGCCAGCAGCGAAGCCGGGACAGGGGAGTCCAACGAGCAGTACTTC.

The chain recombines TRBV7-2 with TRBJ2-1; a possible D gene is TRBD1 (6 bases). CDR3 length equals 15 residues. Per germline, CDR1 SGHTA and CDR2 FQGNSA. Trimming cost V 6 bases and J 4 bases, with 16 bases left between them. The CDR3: CASSFYTDRYNEQFF. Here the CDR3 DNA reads TGTGCCAGCAGTTTCTACACGGACAGATACAATGAGCAGTTCTTC.

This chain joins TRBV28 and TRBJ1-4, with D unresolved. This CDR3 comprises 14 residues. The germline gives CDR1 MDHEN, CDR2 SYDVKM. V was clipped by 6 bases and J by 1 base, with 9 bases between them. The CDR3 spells CASRPQITNEKLFF. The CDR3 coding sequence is TGTGCCAGCAGGCCACAGATAACTAATGAAAAACTGTTTTTT. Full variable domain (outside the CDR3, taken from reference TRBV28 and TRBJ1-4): DVKVTQSSRYLVKRTGEKVFLECVQDMDHENMFWYRQDPGLGLRLIYFSYDVKMKEKGDIPEGYSVSREKKERFSLILESASTNQTSMYLCASRPQITNEKLFFGSGTQLSVL.

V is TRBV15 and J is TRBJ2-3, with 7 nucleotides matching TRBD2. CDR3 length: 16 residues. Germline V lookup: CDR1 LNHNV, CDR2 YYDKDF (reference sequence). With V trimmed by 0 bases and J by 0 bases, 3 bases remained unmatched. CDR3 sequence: CATSREGTTSTDTQYF. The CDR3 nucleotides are TGTGCCACCAGCAGAGAGGGGACTACCAGCACAGATACGCAGTATTTT.

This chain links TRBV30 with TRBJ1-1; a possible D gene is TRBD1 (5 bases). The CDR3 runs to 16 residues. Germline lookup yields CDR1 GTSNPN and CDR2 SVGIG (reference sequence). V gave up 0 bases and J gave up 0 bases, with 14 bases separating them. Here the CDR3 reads CAWSVQVWGMNTEAFF. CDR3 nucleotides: TGTGCCTGGAGTGTACAGGTCTGGGGAATGAACACTGAAGCTTTCTTT.

As DNA, the CDR3 is TGTGCCAGCAGCGACCTCGGGGCGGGGAGTTACGAGCAGTACTTC. Protein: CASSDLGAGSYEQYF. The chain carries TRBV7-9 and TRBJ2-7, with TRBD2 as a possible D gene (6 bases). Trimming took 5 bases from V and 4 from J, leaving 18 bases between them. Per germline, CDR1 SEHNR and CDR2 FQNEAQ (reference sequence). The CDR3 runs 15 residues.

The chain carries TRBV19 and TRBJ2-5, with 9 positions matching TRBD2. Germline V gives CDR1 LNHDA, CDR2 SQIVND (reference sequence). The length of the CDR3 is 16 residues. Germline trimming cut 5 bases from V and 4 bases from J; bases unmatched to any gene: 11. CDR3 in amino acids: CASSRRGGRGRETQYF. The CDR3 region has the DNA TGTGCCAGTAGTCGCAGAGGCGGGAGGGGACGAGAGACCCAGTACTTC.

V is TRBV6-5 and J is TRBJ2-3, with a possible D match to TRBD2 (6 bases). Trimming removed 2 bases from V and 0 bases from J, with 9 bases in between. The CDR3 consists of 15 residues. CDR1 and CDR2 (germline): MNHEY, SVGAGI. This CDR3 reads CASSYGRWSTDTQYF. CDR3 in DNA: TGTGCCAGCAGTTACGGGAGGTGGAGCACAGATACGCAGTATTTT.

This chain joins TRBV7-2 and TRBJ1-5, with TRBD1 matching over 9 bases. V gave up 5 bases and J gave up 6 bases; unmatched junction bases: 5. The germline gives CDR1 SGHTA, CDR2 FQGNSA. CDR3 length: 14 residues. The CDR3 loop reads CASSPGTGSQPQHF. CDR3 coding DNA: TGTGCCAGCAGCCCCGGGACAGGGAGTCAGCCCCAGCATTTT.